This T cell receptor beta chain emerged from a study of cytomegalovirus exposure and HLA in healthy donors. Study information: The roughly 130 validation repertoires used the same platform as the approximately 700 first-cohort repertoires, a later analysis reported. Whole-study results and caveats: The CMV antigen specificity of a few CMV-associated chains was confirmed through in vitro analysis. Altogether, 150 to 200 TCR beta chains were recorded as cytomegalovirus-associated.

Among the 90 to 150 subjects of the validation cohort, separate from the approximately 700-subject first cohort, were the donors. As to this clone: What it binds is not known.

TCRdb's copy holds only in-frame clones and misses some; the assay was immunoSEQ multiplex PCR. The sample lists approximately 65,000 clones, just over 95% occurring once. This CDR3 has 14 residues. Germline loops: CDR1 SGHNT, CDR2 YYREEE (reference sequence). The ends lost 4 bases at V and 7 bases at J; junction bases unmatched: 6. V and J are TRBV5-4 and TRBJ2-1; 9 nucleotides line up with TRBD1. This sequence was found in a woman in her late teens or twenties in good health and CMV-seropositive. Sequencing was performed on PBMCs. The CDR3 sequence is CASSRGQGRNEQFF. The DNA for the CDR3 is TGTGCCAGCAGCAGGGGACAGGGAAGGAATGAGCAGTTCTTC.